A single sample gave rise to the 9 T cell receptor beta chains below, sequenced in a study of a mutant IDH1 vaccine in newly diagnosed glioma. Their antigens remain unidentified. Sample time point: week 35, safety follow-up. Doses of 300 ug of mutant IDH1 20-mer peptide were given with topical imiquimod. TCRdb's copy holds only in-frame clones and misses some; the assay was immunoSEQ multiplex PCR. The repertoire consists of roughly 68,000 clones, with around 74% occurring once and the leading ten covering roughly 5%. The input for sequencing was PBMCs, taken from a glioma patient whose treatment included an IDH1 peptide vaccine. The source is a man aged 50 to 60 with glioma.

This clone was picked up a small number of times. The V call is TRBV4-2, the J call TRBJ2-4, with unresolved D. Germline CDR1 is LGHNA and CDR2 is YNFKEQ. CDR3 length equals 16 residues. V lost 1 base to trimming and J lost 0 bases, with 10 bases between them. The CDR3: CASSQAERLAKNIQYF. In DNA, the CDR3 is TGTGCCAGCAGCCAAGCAGAGAGACTAGCCAAAAACATTCAGTACTTC.

J is TRBJ1-5 and V is TRBV6-1, with 8 positions matching TRBD1. In germline, CDR1 is MNHNS, CDR2 SASEGT. V gave up 10 bases and J gave up 5 bases; unmatched junction bases: 10. The CDR3 is 14 residues long. CDR3 amino acids: CATRPGQDYQPQHF. The CDR3 DNA reads TGTGCCACCAGACCGGGACAGGATTATCAGCCCCAGCATTTT.

This clone is labeled medium-sized. The genes are TRBV12-5 and TRBJ2-1; TRBD1 might be the D (6 bases). This CDR3 has 15 amino acids. The germline V gene encodes CDR1 LGHNT and CDR2 FRNRAP. V shed 6 bases and J shed 0 bases, with 12 bases lying between them. CDR3 coding DNA: TGTGCTAGTGGGCCCGGGACAACCTCCTACAATGAGCAGTTCTTC. It is translated as CASGPGTTSYNEQFF. Looking up the rest from reference TRBV12-5 and TRBJ2-1 gives the full variable domain: DARVTQTPRHKVTEMGQEVTMRCQPILGHNTVFWYRQTMMQGLELLAYFRNRAPLDDSGMPKDRFSAEMPDATLATLKIQPSEPRDSAVYFCASGPGTTSYNEQFFGPGTRLTVL.

The V call is TRBV7-9, the J call TRBJ1-1; perhaps TRBD1 as D (5 bases). Trimming shortened V by 3 bases and J by 0 bases, and 11 bases separated the two germline ends. Germline values: CDR1 SEHNR, CDR2 FQNEAQ (reference sequence). The CDR3 has 15 residues. The CDR3 region has the DNA TGTGCCAGCAGCTTCCGTGGGGGTCTGAACACTGAAGCTTTCTTT. This codes for CASSFRGGLNTEAFF. The variable domain in full, completed from reference TRBV7-9 and TRBJ1-1, reads DTGVSQNPRHKITKRGQNVTFRCDPISEHNRLYWYRQTLGQGPEFLTYFQNEAQLEKSRLLSDRFSAERPKGSFSTLEIQRTEQGDSAMYLCASSFRGGLNTEAFFGQGTRLTVV.

The chain has TRBV19 and TRBJ1-3, with TRBD1 identical over 9 bases. The V segment lost 5 bases and the J segment 9 bases; nucleotides outside the gene matches: 8. From germline, CDR1 is LNHDA and CDR2 SQIVND (reference sequence). This CDR3 is 14 amino acids long. Here the CDR3 DNA reads TGTGCCAGTAGTTCCCCCGGACAGGGGACCACCATATATTTT. It translates to CASSSPGQGTTIYF. The complete variable domain, with remaining parts taken from reference TRBV19 and TRBJ1-3, reads DGGITQSPKYLFRKEGQNVTLSCEQNLNHDAMYWYRQDPGQGLRLIYYSQIVNDFQKGDIAEGYSVSREKKESFPLTVTSAQKNPTAFYLCASSSPGQGTTIYFGEGSWLTVV.

V usage is TRBV7-8 and J usage is TRBJ1-5; no clear D. This CDR3 contains 16 residues. Germline CDR1 reads SGHVS; CDR2 reads FQNEAQ. Trimming took 0 bases from V and 7 from J, leaving 16 bases between them. The CDR3 sequence is CASSLAAFGFGQPQHF. The CDR3 nucleotides are TGTGCCAGCAGCTTAGCGGCCTTCGGTTTCGGACAGCCCCAGCATTTT.

The chain employs TRBV7-3 and TRBJ2-3; no clear D. Germline CDR1 SGHTA, CDR2 FQGTGA. CDR3 length: 15 amino acids. Trimming stripped 1 base from V and 6 bases from J, with 14 bases between. CDR3 coding DNA: TGTGCCAGCAGCTTAATGGCTGGGGTGGGGGATACGCAGTATTTT. It is translated as CASSLMAGVGDTQYF.

The chain joins TRBV29-1 to TRBJ1-2; the D gene is possibly TRBD1 (5 bases). Trimming shortened V by 4 bases and J by 8 bases, and 17 bases separated the two germline ends. The CDR3 sequence is 13 residues long. Germline CDR1 is SQVTM and CDR2 is ANQGSEA. The CDR3 DNA sequence: TGCAGCGTTGGCGACAGCCCGGGGGAGGGCTACACCTTC. Translation: CSVGDSPGEGYTF.

The chain carries TRBV6-5 and TRBJ2-1; TRBD1 might be the D (5 bases). The CDR3 consists of 15 residues. The germline gives CDR1 MNHEY, CDR2 SVGAGI. V was cut by 5 bases and J by 4 bases, with 15 bases left in between. For the CDR3, the DNA is TGTGCCAGCAGTCCTCAGGGTAGTAGGTACAATGAGCAGTTCTTC. It yields the protein CASSPQGSRYNEQFF.